This entry lists 20 T cell receptor beta chains sequenced from one sample in a study of blood T cells in healthy people across ages. For the second PCR, which ran for about 7 to 11 cycles, a sample-barcoded 5' primer and a J-beta primer mix were used. TCRdb itself ran the 5' RACE reads through MiXCR, one entry per CDR3 protein. The profile covers over 1.5 million distinct CDR3 sequences, with just under 50% appearing a single time and over 2% taken by the ten largest. The sequencing input was blood. These receptor sequences come from a woman aged 35 to 49 in good health.

The CDR3 spells CASSLEGSGGASDTQYF. Here the CDR3 DNA reads TGTGCCAGCAGCTTAGAGGGTAGCGGGGGGGCCTCAGATACGCAGTATTTT. This sequence joins TRBV7-2 and TRBJ2-3, with 11 bases lining up with TRBD2. Germline loops: CDR1 SGHTA, CDR2 FQGNSA. Unmatched junction bases numbered 7, after V lost 1 base and J lost 4 bases. The CDR3 covers 17 residues. Drawing the rest from reference TRBV7-2 and TRBJ2-3, the complete variable domain is GAGVSQSPSNKVTEKGKDVELRCDPISGHTALYWYRQSLGQGLEFLIYFQGNSAPDKSGLPSDRFSAERTGGSVSTLTIQRTQQEDSAVYLCASSLEGSGGASDTQYFGPGTRLTVL.

Only a few counts were recorded for this clonotype. The chain combines TRBV7-9 with TRBJ1-5; D is unclear. Between the trimmed V and J ends, which lost 6 bases and 3 bases, there was a span of 12 bases. The germline gives CDR1 SEHNR, CDR2 FQNEAQ (reference sequence). This CDR3 is built from 14 residues. CDR3 residues: CASSSIGDNQPQHF. In nucleotides, the CDR3 is TGTGCCAGCAGTTCAATCGGGGACAATCAGCCCCAGCATTTT.

This clonotype was detected only a few times. One end of the junction is discordant with germline, which a read error may explain. The rearrangement links TRBV11-1 to TRBJ2-7, with 7 bases matching TRBD1. The DNA end is more similar to TRBJ2-5, so the J call may be wrong. The germline CDR1 and CDR2 sequences are SGHAT and FQDESV (reference sequence). The CDR3 extends over 17 amino acids. In DNA, the CDR3 is TGTGCTAGCAGCCAAACCTTCACAGGGGAATGGATAGAGACCCAGTACTTC. It encodes CASSQTFTGEWIETQYF.

There are a few counts of this clonotype. The rearrangement joins TRBV7-9 to TRBJ2-7; D gene uncertain. The CDR3 length is 14 residues. Germline CDR1 SEHNR, CDR2 FQNEAQ (reference sequence). V was shortened by 5 bases and J by 3 bases, with 14 bases between the two germline ends. The CDR3 bases are TGTGCCAGCAGCCCTGGTGCGGTGCACTACGAGCAGTACTTC. Translation gives CASSPGAVHYEQYF.

The CDR3 is CASSRSRAQETQYF. CDR3 coding DNA: TGTGCCAGCAGCCGAAGCAGGGCCCAAGAGACCCAGTACTTC. J is TRBJ2-5 and V is TRBV7-2, with D tentatively TRBD1 (5 bases). The CDR3 runs to 14 residues. CDR1 is SGHTA and CDR2 is FQGNSA in the germline V gene. Trimming shortened V by 5 bases and J by 1 base, and 11 bases separated the two germline ends.

The chain carries TRBV7-2 and TRBJ2-1; D ambiguous. Germline CDR1 SGHTA, CDR2 FQGNSA. The CDR3 loop spans 13 amino acids. V was pared by 2 bases and J by 6 bases, with 8 bases between. The CDR3 sequence is CASSLLVLNEQFF. CDR3 bases: TGTGCCAGCAGCTTACTGGTGCTCAATGAGCAGTTCTTC.

This clonotype was counted only a few times. The genes are TRBV7-2 and TRBJ2-5; D gene ambiguous. Trimming cost V 7 bases and J 2 bases, with 17 bases left between them. The CDR3 length is 15 residues. The V gene's germline CDR1 is SGHTA and CDR2 FQGNSA. The CDR3 loop is CASNLISGLQETQYF. Written as DNA, the CDR3 is TGTGCCAGCAACTTGATCTCAGGATTACAAGAGACCCAGTACTTC.

This clonotype was detected only a few times. This sequence joins TRBV5-6 and TRBJ2-1; 7 bases match TRBD2. The CDR3 covers 15 residues. CDR1 and CDR2 from the germline V gene are SGHDT and YYEEEE. V was pared by 6 bases and J by 4 bases, with 10 bases of the junction left unmatched. The CDR3 DNA is TGTGCCAGCATCAGCCGACTAGCCGGTTACAATGAGCAGTTCTTC. It encodes CASISRLAGYNEQFF.

This clonotype was found a few times. The chain links TRBV10-3 to TRBJ2-7; 7 bases line up with TRBD2. The germline gives CDR1 ENHRY, CDR2 SYGVKD. This CDR3 is built from 17 residues. With V trimmed by 6 bases and J by 0 bases, 14 bases remained unmatched. The CDR3 DNA sequence: TGTGCCATCAGGGGGTGGGGGACTACAGGTAGCTCCTACGAGCAGTACTTC. Translating gives CAIRGWGTTGSSYEQYF.

Only a few counts were recorded for this clonotype. This chain connects TRBV12-3 or TRBV12-4 to TRBJ1-5; perhaps TRBD1 as D (5 bases). The V end was cut by 6 bases, the J end by 9 bases, with 12 bases between. There are 12 residues in the CDR3. CDR3 sequence: CASSPTGGPQHF. The CDR3 DNA reads as TGTGCCAGCAGCCCTACAGGAGGGCCCCAGCATTTT.

The chain is built from TRBV7-9 and TRBJ1-6, with TRBD1 identical over 7 bases. The CDR3 consists of 14 residues. The V gene end was trimmed by 1 base and the J gene end by 10 bases; junction bases not matched to a gene: 4. Germline V gene data show CDR1 as SEHNR and CDR2 as FQNEAQ (reference sequence). CDR3 in DNA: TGTGCCAGCAGCTTAGAGACAGGGAGATCACCCCTCCACTTT. Translating gives CASSLETGRSPLHF.

This chain links TRBV6-2 or TRBV6-3 with TRBJ1-1; TRBD1 is a possible D gene (6 bases). Germline lookup yields CDR1 MNHEY and CDR2 SVGEGT. The CDR3 length is 15 residues. V was clipped by 6 bases and J by 5 bases, with 19 bases between them. CDR3 sequence: CASRPRQAAETEAFF. CDR3 nucleotides: TGTGCCAGCAGACCAAGACAGGCCGCAGAAACTGAAGCTTTCTTT.

V usage is TRBV5-6 and J usage is TRBJ2-5, with 8 bases aligning to TRBD1. Looked up from germline, CDR1 is SGHDT and CDR2 is YYEEEE. The CDR3 is made up of 16 amino acids. With 2 bases clipped from V and 1 base from J, the junction kept 7 bases outside the gene matches. The CDR3 reads CASSFPGGASQETQYF. For the CDR3, the DNA is TGTGCCAGCAGCTTCCCAGGGGGCGCATCCCAAGAGACCCAGTACTTC. The variable domain in full, with the rest retrieved from reference TRBV5-6 and TRBJ2-5, is DAGVTQSPTHLIKTRGQQVTLRCSPKSGHDTVSWYQQALGQGPQFIFQYYEEEERQRGNFPDRFSGHQFPNYSSELNVNALLLGDSALYLCASSFPGGASQETQYFGPGTRLLVL.

This chain connects TRBV5-1 to TRBJ2-4; the D is unclear. The DNA end is a closer match to TRBJ2-7, so the J assignment may be wrong. Germline V gene sequence: CDR1 SGHRS, CDR2 YFSETQ. This CDR3 comprises 14 residues. CDR3 sequence (DNA): TGCGCCAGCAGCTTGGAGCAAAGAAACGACGAGCAGTACTTC. Translation: CASSLEQRNDEQYF.

This clonotype was detected a few times. The chain recombines TRBV29-1 with TRBJ2-1, with D hard to call. V was shortened by 6 bases and J by 0 bases, with 12 bases between the two germline ends. Germline-derived CDR1 and CDR2 are SQVTM and ANQGSEA. The CDR3 length is 14 residues. The CDR3 loop is CSVLPLSSYNEQFF. Here the CDR3 DNA reads TGCAGCGTCCTCCCCTTAAGCTCCTACAATGAGCAGTTCTTC.

The chain couples TRBV19 to TRBJ2-1; D is possibly TRBD1 (6 bases). Per germline, CDR1 LNHDA and CDR2 SQIVND (reference sequence). The CDR3 covers 17 residues. The ends were cut back, 1 base at V and 7 bases at J, with 20 bases in the middle. The CDR3, as DNA: TGTGCCAGTAGTATAGGCCCGGGTGTGGGTCAGGGGAATGAGCAGTTCTTC. It is translated as CASSIGPGVGQGNEQFF.

The chain carries TRBV12-3 or TRBV12-4 and TRBJ1-2, with D maybe TRBD1 (5 bases). The CDR3 covers 14 residues. The V gene lost 6 bases and the J gene lost 7 bases, with 18 bases spanning the gap. Written as DNA, the CDR3 is TGTGCCAGCAGCCCCTCAGGGAGGCAGATTGGCTACACCTTC. It specifies CASSPSGRQIGYTF.

The rearrangement joins TRBV7-2 to TRBJ2-3, with D uncertain. Germline loops: CDR1 SGHTA, CDR2 FQGNSA. The CDR3 is 15 amino acids. Trimming shortened V by 1 base and J by 2 bases, and 10 bases separated the two germline ends. The CDR3 protein is CASSLGQTITDTQYF. DNA for the CDR3: TGTGCCAGCAGCTTAGGTCAGACGATCACAGATACGCAGTATTTT. The whole variable domain, remainder taken from reference TRBV7-2 and TRBJ2-3, is GAGVSQSPSNKVTEKGKDVELRCDPISGHTALYWYRQSLGQGLEFLIYFQGNSAPDKSGLPSDRFSAERTGGSVSTLTIQRTQQEDSAVYLCASSLGQTITDTQYFGPGTRLTVL.

In its sample, this clonotype was seen once. This chain's CDR3 is CSARSPLAGGRNEQYF. The CDR3 bases are TGCAGTGCTAGAAGCCCACTAGCGGGGGGGAGGAATGAGCAGTACTTC. The chain is built from TRBV20-1 and TRBJ2-7, with TRBD2 matching over 13 bases. This CDR3 is built from 16 residues. Germline CDR1 DFQATT, CDR2 SNEGSKA (reference sequence). Trimming removed 2 bases from V and 7 bases from J; junction bases left unmatched: 11.

The chain employs TRBV28 and TRBJ1-5; unclear D gene. Trimming pared 2 bases from V and 4 bases from J, leaving 15 bases between. CDR1 is MDHEN and CDR2 is SYDVKM in the germline V gene. The CDR3 sequence is 16 residues long. CDR3 sequence: CASSLISRGTNQPQHF. CDR3 bases: TGTGCCAGCAGTTTAATCAGTCGGGGTACGAATCAGCCCCAGCATTTT. Together with reference TRBV28 and TRBJ1-5, the CDR3 gives the full variable domain: DVKVTQSSRYLVKRTGEKVFLECVQDMDHENMFWYRQDPGLGLRLIYFSYDVKMKEKGDIPEGYSVSREKKERFSLILESASTNQTSMYLCASSLISRGTNQPQHFGDGTRLSIL.